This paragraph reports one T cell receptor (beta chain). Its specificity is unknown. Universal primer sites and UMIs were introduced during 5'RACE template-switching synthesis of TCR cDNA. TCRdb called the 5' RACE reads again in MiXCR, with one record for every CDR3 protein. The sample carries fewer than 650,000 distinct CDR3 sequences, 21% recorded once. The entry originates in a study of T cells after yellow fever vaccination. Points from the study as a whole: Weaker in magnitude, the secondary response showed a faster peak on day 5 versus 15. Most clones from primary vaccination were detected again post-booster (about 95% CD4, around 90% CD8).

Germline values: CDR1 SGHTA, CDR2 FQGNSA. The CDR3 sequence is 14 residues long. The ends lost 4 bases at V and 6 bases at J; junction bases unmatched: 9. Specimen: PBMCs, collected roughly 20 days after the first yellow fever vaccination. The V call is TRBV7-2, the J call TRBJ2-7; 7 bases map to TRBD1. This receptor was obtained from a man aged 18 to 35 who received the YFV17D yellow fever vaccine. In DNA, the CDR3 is TGTGCCAGCAGCTACATCGACAGGGACCCCGAGCAGTACTTC. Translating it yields CASSYIDRDPEQYF.